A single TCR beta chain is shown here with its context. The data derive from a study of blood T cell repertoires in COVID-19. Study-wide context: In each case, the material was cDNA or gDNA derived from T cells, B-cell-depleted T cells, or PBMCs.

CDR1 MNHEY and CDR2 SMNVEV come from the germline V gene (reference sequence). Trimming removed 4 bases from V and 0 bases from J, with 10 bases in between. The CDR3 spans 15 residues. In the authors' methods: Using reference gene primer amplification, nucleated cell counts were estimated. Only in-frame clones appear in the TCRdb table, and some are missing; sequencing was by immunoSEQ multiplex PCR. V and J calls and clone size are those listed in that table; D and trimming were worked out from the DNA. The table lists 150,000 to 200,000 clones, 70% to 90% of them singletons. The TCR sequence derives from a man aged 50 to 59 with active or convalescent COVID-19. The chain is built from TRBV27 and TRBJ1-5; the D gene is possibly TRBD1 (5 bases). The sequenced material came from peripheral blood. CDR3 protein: CASSSDSYSNQPQHF. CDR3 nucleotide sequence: TGTGCCAGCAGTTCAGACAGTTATAGCAATCAGCCCCAGCATTTT.